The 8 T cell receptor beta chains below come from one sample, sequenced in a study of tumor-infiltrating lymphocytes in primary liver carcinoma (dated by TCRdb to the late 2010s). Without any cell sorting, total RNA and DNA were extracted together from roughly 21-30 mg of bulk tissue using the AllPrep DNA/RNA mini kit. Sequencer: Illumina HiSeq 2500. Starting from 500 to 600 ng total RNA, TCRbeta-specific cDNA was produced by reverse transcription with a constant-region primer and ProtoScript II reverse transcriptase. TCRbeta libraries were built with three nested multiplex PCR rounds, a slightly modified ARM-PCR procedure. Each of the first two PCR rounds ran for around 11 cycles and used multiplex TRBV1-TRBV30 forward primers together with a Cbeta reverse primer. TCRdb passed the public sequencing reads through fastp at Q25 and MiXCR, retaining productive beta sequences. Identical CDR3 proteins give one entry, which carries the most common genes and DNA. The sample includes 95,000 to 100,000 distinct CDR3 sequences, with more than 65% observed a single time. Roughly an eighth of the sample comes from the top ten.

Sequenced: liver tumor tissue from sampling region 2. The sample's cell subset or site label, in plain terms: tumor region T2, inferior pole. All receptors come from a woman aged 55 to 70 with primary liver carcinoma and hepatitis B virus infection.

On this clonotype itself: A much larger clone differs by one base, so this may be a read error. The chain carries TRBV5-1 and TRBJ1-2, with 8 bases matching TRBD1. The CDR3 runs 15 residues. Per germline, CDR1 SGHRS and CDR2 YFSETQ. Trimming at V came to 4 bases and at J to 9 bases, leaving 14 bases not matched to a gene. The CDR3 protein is CASSPGDRPTRCYTF. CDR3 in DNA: TGCGCCAGCAGCCCCGGGGACAGGCCTACGCGGTGCTACACCTTC. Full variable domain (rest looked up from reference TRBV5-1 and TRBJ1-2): KAGVTQTPRYLIKTRGQQVTLSCSPISGHRSVSWYQQTPGQGLQFLFEYFSETQRNKGNFPGRFSGRQFSNSRSEMNVSTLELGDSALYLCASSPGDRPTRCYTFGSGTRLTVV.

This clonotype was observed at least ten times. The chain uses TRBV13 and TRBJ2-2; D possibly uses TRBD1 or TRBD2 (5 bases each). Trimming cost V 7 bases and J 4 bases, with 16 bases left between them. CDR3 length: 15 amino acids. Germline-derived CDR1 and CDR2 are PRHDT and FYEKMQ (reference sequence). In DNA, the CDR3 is TGTGCCAGCAAGAGGGGAAGGGGAAGCACCGGGGAGCTGTTTTTT. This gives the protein CASKRGRGSTGELFF.

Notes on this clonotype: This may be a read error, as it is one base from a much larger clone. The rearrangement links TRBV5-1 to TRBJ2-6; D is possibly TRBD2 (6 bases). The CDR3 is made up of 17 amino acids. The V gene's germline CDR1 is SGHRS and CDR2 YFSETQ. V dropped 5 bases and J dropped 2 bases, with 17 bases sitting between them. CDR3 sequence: CASRGGNFGPGANVLTF. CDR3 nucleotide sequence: TGCGCCAGCAGGGGGGGAAATTTCGGCCCTGGGGCCAACGTCCTGACTTTC.

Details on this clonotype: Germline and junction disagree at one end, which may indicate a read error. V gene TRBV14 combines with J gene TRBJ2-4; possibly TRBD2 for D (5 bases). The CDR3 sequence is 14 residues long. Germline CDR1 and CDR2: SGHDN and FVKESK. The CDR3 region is CASSPSEAKSIQYF. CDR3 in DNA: TGTGCCAGCAGCCCATCGGAGGCCAAAAGCATTCAGTACTTC.

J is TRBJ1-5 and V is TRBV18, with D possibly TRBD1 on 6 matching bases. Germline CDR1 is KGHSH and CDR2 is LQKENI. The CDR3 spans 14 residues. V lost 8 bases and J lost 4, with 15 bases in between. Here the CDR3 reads CASPLNDRNQPQHF. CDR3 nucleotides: TGTGCCAGCCCACTAAACGACAGGAATCAGCCCCAGCATTTT. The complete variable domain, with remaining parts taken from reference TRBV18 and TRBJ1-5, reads NAGVMQNPRHLVRRRGQEARLRCSPMKGHSHVYWYRQLPEEGLKFMVYLQKENIIDESGMPKERFSAEFPKEGPSILRIQQVVRGDSAAYFCASPLNDRNQPQHFGDGTRLSIL.

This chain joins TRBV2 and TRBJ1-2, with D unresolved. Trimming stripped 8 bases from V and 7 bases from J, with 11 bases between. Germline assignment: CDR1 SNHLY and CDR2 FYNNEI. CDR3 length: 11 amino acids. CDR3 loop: CASGGYGGYTF. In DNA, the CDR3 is TGTGCCAGCGGAGGGTACGGTGGCTACACCTTC.

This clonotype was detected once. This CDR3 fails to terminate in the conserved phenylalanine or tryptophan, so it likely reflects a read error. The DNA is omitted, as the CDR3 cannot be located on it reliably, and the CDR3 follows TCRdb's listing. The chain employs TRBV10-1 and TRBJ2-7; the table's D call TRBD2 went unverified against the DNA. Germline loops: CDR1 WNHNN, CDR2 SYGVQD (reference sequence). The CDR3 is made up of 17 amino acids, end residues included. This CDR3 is CASSGNRTSGRLREQHL.

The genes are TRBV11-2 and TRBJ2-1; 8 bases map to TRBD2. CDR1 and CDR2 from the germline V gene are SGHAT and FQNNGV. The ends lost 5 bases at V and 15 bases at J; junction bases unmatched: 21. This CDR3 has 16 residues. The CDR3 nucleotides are TGTGCCAGCAGCCGGTGGACTAGCAGGTTAGAGAATAAGCTGTTCTTC. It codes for CASSRWTSRLENKLFF. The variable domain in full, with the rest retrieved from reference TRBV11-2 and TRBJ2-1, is EAGVAQSPRYKIIEKRQSVAFWCNPISGHATLYWYQQILGQGPKLLIQFQNNGVVDDSQLPKDRFSAERLKGVDSTLKIQPAKLEDSAVYLCASSRWTSRLENKLFFGPGTRLTVL.